This entry lists 7 T cell receptor beta chains sequenced from one sample in a study of shared clonotypes between healthy human individuals. Positively selected for CCR7, the CD45RO-negative cells used as naive CD8 cells excluded terminally differentiated effector memory CD45RA+ cells. This table comes from immunoSEQ multiplex PCR, and its TCRdb copy is limited to in-frame clones, with some not included. The sample lists millions of clones, about 95% occurring once. Material for sequencing was naive CD8+ T cells sorted from blood. These receptors all come from a man between 18 and 35 years old in good health.

V and J are TRBV6-6 and TRBJ1-2; D is unresolved. Germline V CDR1 and CDR2: MNHNY, SVGAGI (reference sequence). V was shortened by 0 bases and J by 3 bases, with 8 bases between the two germline ends. The CDR3 has 14 residues. The CDR3 loop reads CASSYSIGHYGYTF. CDR3 bases: TGTGCCAGCAGTTACTCCATAGGCCACTATGGCTACACCTTC.

The chain is built from TRBV30 and TRBJ2-2, with D uncertain. There are 15 residues in the CDR3. Per the germline V gene, CDR1 is GTSNPN and CDR2 is SVGIG (reference sequence). Trimming shortened V by 2 bases and J by 0 bases, and 10 bases separated the two germline ends. The CDR3 here is CAWSWAPANTGELFF. The CDR3, as DNA: TGTGCCTGGAGTTGGGCTCCCGCGAACACCGGGGAGCTGTTTTTT.

This sequence joins TRBV10-3 and TRBJ2-7; D possibly corresponds to TRBD1 (6 bases). Germline lookup yields CDR1 ENHRY and CDR2 SYGVKD. The CDR3 runs 15 residues. With 3 bases removed from V and 3 bases from J, the gap between germline ends came to 15 bases. The chain's CDR3 is CAISDAGAKFYEQYF. The CDR3, as DNA: TGTGCCATCAGTGACGCAGGGGCGAAGTTCTACGAGCAGTACTTC.

J is TRBJ1-1 and V is TRBV4-2; the D gene is possibly TRBD1 (6 bases). CDR3 length: 15 amino acids. Germline loops: CDR1 LGHNA, CDR2 YNFKEQ. The ends were cut back, 0 bases at V and 0 bases at J, with 8 bases in the middle. CDR3 region: CASSQEGHMNTEAFF. The CDR3 DNA reads TGTGCCAGCAGCCAAGAGGGACATATGAACACTGAAGCTTTCTTT.

The chain combines TRBV9 with TRBJ2-7, with 8 bases fitting TRBD2. Trimming cost V 7 bases and J 3 bases; bases outside gene matches: 9. Germline-derived CDR1 and CDR2 are SGDLS and YYNGEE. The CDR3 has 14 residues. The CDR3 here is CASATGLAGYEQYF. DNA of the CDR3: TGTGCCAGCGCAACGGGGCTAGCGGGCTACGAGCAGTACTTC.

This chain connects TRBV7-9 to TRBJ2-7, with 7 bases lining up with TRBD1. Germline trimming cut 5 bases from V and 5 bases from J; bases unmatched to any gene: 9. The CDR3 runs to 14 residues. Germline CDR1 is SEHNR and CDR2 is FQNEAQ (reference sequence). CDR3 sequence (DNA): TGTGCCAGCAGCCCAAGGGGAACAGGGGACGAGCAGTACTTC. Translation: CASSPRGTGDEQYF.

The V gene is TRBV28, the J gene TRBJ1-6; TRBD1 matches 8 bases. Germline V gives CDR1 MDHEN, CDR2 SYDVKM. The ends lost 2 bases at V and 0 bases at J; junction bases unmatched: 9. The CDR3 runs 19 residues. The CDR3 DNA is TGTGCCAGCAGTTTAGCGACAGGGGAAGAAGGCTCCTATAATTCACCCCTCCACTTT. It is translated as CASSLATGEEGSYNSPLHF.